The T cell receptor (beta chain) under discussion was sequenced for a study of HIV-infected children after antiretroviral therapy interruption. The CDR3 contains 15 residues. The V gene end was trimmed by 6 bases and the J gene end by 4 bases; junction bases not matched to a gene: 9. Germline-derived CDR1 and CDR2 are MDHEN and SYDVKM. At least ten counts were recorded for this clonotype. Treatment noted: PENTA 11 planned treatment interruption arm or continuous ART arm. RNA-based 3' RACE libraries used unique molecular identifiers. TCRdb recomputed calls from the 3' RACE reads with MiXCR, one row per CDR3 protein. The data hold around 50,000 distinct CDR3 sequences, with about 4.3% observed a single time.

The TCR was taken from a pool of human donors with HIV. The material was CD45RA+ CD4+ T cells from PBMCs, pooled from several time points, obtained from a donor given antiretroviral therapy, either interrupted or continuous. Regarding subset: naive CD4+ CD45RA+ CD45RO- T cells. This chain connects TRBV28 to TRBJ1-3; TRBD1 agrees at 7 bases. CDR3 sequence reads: CASSHNRGAGNTIYF. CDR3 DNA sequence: TGTGCCAGCAGCCACAACAGGGGTGCAGGAAACACCATATATTTT.